This TCR beta chain stems from a study of blood T cell repertoires in COVID-19. Overall study: T cells, B-cell-depleted T cells, or PBMCs supplied cDNA or gDNA.

Per the germline V gene, CDR1 is MNHEY and CDR2 is SMNVEV (reference sequence). The V and J ends lost 6 bases and 0 bases respectively, with 8 bases between them. CDR3 length equals 13 residues. This clone was detected only a few times. Methods used by the authors: Nucleated cell number was recorded as an estimate derived from reference gene primer amplification. TCRdb's copy holds only in-frame clones and misses some; the assay was immunoSEQ multiplex PCR. V and J calls and clone size follow that table, whereas D and trimming were derived from the DNA. The repertoire includes a few hundred thousand clones, approximately 86% of them detected once, and 0.7% to 0.9% sits in the top ten. Patients in Seattle were enrolled during active infection, then followed longitudinally.

The specimen was peripheral blood. This TCR came from a human donor with COVID-19, enrolled during active disease. The donor label of this sample is uncertain. This chain uses TRBV27 with TRBJ1-1; D is unresolved. The CDR3, as DNA: TGTGCCAGCAGGCCCGCGGTGAACACTGAAGCTTTCTTT. Its protein is CASRPAVNTEAFF.